The 8 T cell receptor beta chains reported below all come from one sample, sequenced in a study of T cell repertoires and leukemia-associated antigens. Antigens for these TCRs are unknown. One entry per CDR3 protein results from TCRdb running MiXCR on the 5' RACE reads. This table has roughly 12,000 distinct CDR3 sequences, about 40% appearing once. The sample taken for sequencing was CD3+ T cells sorted from blood and cultured. The receptors stem from a female donor in good health.

A remark on this clonotype: Compared with germline, one end of the junction differs, possibly owing to a read error. The gene calls are TRBV12-3 or TRBV12-4 and TRBJ2-6; tentative D call: TRBD1 (5 bases). CDR3 length: 13 amino acids. DNA for the CDR3: TGTGCCAGCAGGCATTCTGGGGCCAACGTCCAGACTTTC. The encoded protein is CASRHSGANVQTF.

This clonotype was detected only a few times. V gene TRBV12-3 or TRBV12-4 combines with J gene TRBJ2-7; no clear D. The CDR3 extends over 16 amino acids. The V end was cut by 0 bases, the J end by 5 bases, with 17 bases between. The CDR3 reads CASSLAIRVGIDEQYF. The CDR3 DNA follows: TGTGCCAGCAGTTTAGCGATAAGGGTAGGAATCGACGAGCAGTACTTC.

This clonotype has at least ten counts. The chain combines TRBV24-1 with TRBJ2-2; D possibly corresponds to TRBD1 (5 bases). Germline-derived CDR1 and CDR2 are KGHDR and SFDVKD. Trimming stripped 6 bases from V and 8 bases from J, with 21 bases between. The CDR3 is 16 residues long. Here the CDR3 reads CATSLETVSTIGELFF. The CDR3 DNA follows: TGTGCCACCAGTTTGGAGACAGTCAGCACCATAGGGGAGCTGTTTTTT.

By share of the sample, this clonotype is medium-sized. This sequence joins TRBV6-5 and TRBJ2-3, with 13 bases that match TRBD2. The V gene end was trimmed by 5 bases and the J gene end by 5 bases; junction bases not matched to a gene: 7. Germline loops: CDR1 MNHEY, CDR2 SVGAGI. CDR3 length: 16 amino acids. The CDR3 region is CASSRGLAGDGDTQYF. CDR3 nucleotides: TGTGCCAGCAGTCGCGGACTAGCGGGAGACGGAGATACGCAGTATTTT.

This clonotype has more than one count but fewer than ten. The chain uses TRBV7-2 and TRBJ2-3; D is unresolved. V lost 7 bases to trimming and J lost 5 bases, with 16 bases between them. The CDR3 length is 14 residues. CDR1 is SGHTA and CDR2 is FQGNSA in the germline V gene. In nucleotides, the CDR3 is TGTGCCAGCATCCTCCAAAATCCCGGAGATACGCAGTATTTT. This translates into CASILQNPGDTQYF.

This chain's CDR3 is CASSQSLNTEAFF. CDR3 coding DNA: TGCGCCAGCAGTCAATCGCTGAACACTGAAGCTTTCTTT. The chain is built from TRBV23-1 and TRBJ1-1; D call uncertain. TRBV23-1 is classed as an ORF, of uncertain function. This CDR3 comprises 13 residues. Trimming took off 0 bases at V and 0 bases at J, with 2 bases between the two ends.

This clonotype was counted a few times. This chain uses TRBV12-3 or TRBV12-4 with TRBJ2-1; D unresolved. This CDR3 spans 11 amino acids. V lost 3 bases and J 7 bases, leaving 4 bases between the germline ends. CDR3 region: CASSLYNEQFF. The CDR3 DNA follows: TGTGCCAGCAGTTTGTATAATGAGCAGTTCTTC.

This sequence joins TRBV29-1 and TRBJ1-1; 8 nucleotides align to TRBD1. V shed 4 bases, J shed 1 base, and the junction held 5 bases outside the gene matches. The CDR3 covers 14 residues. The germline gives CDR1 SQVTM, CDR2 ANQGSEA. DNA of the CDR3: TGCAGCGTTGCAAGAGGACAGGGGAACACTGAAGCTTTCTTT. It is translated as CSVARGQGNTEAFF.